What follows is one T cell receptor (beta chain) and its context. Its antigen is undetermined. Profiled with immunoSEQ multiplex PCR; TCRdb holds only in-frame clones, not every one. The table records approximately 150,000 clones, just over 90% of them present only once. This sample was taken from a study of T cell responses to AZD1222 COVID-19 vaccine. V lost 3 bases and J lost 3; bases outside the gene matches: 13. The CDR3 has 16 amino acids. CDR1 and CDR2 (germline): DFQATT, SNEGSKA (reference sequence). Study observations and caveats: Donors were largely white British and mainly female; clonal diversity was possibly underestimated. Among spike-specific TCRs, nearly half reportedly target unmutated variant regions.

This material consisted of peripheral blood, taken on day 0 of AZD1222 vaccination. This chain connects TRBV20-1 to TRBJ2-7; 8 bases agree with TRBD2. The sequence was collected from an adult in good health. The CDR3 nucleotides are TGCAGTGCTAGTCCCTCCGCGCGGGAGGTAATCTACGAGCAGTACTTC. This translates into CSASPSAREVIYEQYF.